This entry is about one T cell receptor (beta chain). Its matching antigen is unknown. The sample belongs to a study of shared clonotypes between healthy human individuals. About the research overall: Contributing individuals were a couple of females and a few males aged 18 to 49.

Assay: immunoSEQ multiplex PCR; the TCRdb copy retains only in-frame clones and omits some. Of some 2,400,000 clones listed, almost 96% are singletons. Trimming at V came to 2 bases and at J to 3 bases, leaving 5 bases not matched to a gene. This CDR3 has 15 amino acids. Per germline, CDR1 KGHSH and CDR2 LQKENI. Study-wide findings and caveats: Genetic and exposure-history diversity was limited by the few donors. The four-donor shared clonotypes exceeded non-shared clonotypes in generation probability, with non-shared ones scoring lower. Sampling involved blood alone; tissue repertoires likely differ.

This clonotype was obtained from a man between 18 and 29 years old in good health. V usage is TRBV18 and J usage is TRBJ1-2; the match to TRBD1 covers 8 bases. The sequenced sample consisted of naive CD4+ T cells sorted from blood. Stated subset: CD45RA+ positively selected. In DNA form, the CDR3 reads TGTGCCAGCTCACCAAGGCAACAGGGGGACTATGGCTACACCTTC. It yields the protein CASSPRQQGDYGYTF.